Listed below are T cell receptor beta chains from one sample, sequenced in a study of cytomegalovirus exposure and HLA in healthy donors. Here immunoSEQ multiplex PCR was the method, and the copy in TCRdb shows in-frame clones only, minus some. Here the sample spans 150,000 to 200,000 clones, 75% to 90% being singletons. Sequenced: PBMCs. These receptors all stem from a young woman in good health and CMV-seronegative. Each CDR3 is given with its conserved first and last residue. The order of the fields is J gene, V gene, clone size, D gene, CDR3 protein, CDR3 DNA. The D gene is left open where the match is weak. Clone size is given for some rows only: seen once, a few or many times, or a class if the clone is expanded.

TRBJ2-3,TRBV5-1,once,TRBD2,CASTVLAGEVDTQYF,TGCGCCAGCACCGTACTAGCGGGAGAGGTGGATACGCAGTATTTT
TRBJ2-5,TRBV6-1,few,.,CASGGSETQYF,TGTGCCAGCGGGGGGAGTGAGACCCAGTACTTC
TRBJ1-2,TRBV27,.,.,CASSTLAGVLNYGYTF,TGTGCCAGCAGTACCCTCGCAGGGGTCCTAAACTATGGCTACACCTTC
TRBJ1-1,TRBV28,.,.,CASSLAGATEAFF,TGTGCCAGCAGTTTGGCAGGGGCCACTGAAGCTTTCTTT
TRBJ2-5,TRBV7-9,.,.,CASSLNSGQETQYF,TGTGCCAGCAGTTTGAATAGCGGCCAAGAGACCCAGTACTTC
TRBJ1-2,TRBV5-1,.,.,CASSQRQGWDYTF,TGCGCCAGCAGCCAGCGCCAGGGCTGGGACTACACCTTC
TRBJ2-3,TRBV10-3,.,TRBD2,CAISESTSGGLDTQYF,TGTGCCATCAGTGAGTCGACTAGCGGGGGGTTAGATACGCAGTATTTT
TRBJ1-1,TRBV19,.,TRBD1,CASSIGLQGARHTEAFF,TGTGCCAGTAGTATAGGACTACAGGGGGCGAGACACACTGAAGCTTTCTTT
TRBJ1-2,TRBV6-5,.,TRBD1,CASRRGQNDYGYTF,TGTGCCAGCAGGAGGGGGCAGAATGACTATGGCTACACCTTC
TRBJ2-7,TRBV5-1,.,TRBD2,CASSLAGGGAFEQYF,TGCGCCAGCAGCTTGGCCGGCGGGGGGGCGTTTGAGCAGTACTTC
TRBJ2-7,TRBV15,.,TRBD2,CATSGGEGRAWEQYF,TGTGCCACCAGCGGTGGGGAGGGAAGGGCTTGGGAGCAGTACTTC
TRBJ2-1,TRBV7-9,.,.,CASQAVYNEQFF,TGTGCCAGCCAAGCGGTGTACAATGAGCAGTTCTTC
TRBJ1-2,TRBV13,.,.,CASSRRTPFYGYTF,TGTGCCAGCAGCCGAAGGACACCTTTCTATGGCTACACCTTC
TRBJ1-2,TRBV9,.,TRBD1,CASSAINRDRGPLGYTF,TGTGCCAGCAGCGCAATCAACCGGGACAGGGGGCCTCTTGGCTACACCTTC
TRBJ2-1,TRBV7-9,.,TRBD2,CASSPWGSSGTSNEQFF,TGTGCCAGCAGCCCCTGGGGGAGTAGCGGGACCTCCAATGAGCAGTTCTTC
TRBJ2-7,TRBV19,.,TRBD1,CASSIGDRAYEQYF,TGTGCCAGTAGTATAGGGGACAGAGCCTACGAGCAGTACTTC